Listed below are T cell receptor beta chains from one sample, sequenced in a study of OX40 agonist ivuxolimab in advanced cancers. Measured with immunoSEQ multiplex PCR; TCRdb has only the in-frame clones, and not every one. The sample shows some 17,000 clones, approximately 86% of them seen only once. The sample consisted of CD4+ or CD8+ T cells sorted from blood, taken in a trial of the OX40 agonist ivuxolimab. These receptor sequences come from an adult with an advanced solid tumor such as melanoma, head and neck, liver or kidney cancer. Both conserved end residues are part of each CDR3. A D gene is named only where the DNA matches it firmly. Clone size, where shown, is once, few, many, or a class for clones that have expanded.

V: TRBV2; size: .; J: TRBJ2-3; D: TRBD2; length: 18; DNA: TGTGCCAGCAGTGAAGCGCCCGGACTAGGTAGAAGCACAGATACGCAGTATTTT; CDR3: CASSEAPGLGRSTDTQYF
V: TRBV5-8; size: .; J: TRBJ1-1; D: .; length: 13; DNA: TGTGCCAGCAGCAAACAGGGAAACACTGAAGCTTTCTTT; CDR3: CASSKQGNTEAFF
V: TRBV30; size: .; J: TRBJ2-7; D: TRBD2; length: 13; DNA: TGTGCCTGGAGTAGCGGGATGACCTACGAGCAGTACTTC; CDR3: CAWSSGMTYEQYF
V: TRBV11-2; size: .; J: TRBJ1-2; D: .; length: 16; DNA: TGTGCCAGCAGCTTATGGGGGCGGGAACGGGACTATGGCTACACCTTC; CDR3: CASSLWGRERDYGYTF
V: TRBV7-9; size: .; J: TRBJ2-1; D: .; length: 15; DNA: TGTGCCAGCAGCTTAGGGGGCCGACGGGCCCAAGGGCAGTTCTTC; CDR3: CASSLGGRRAQGQFF
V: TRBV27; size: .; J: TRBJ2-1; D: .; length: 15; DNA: TGTGCCAGCAGCCCCCGCCGGGGCGGAGCCAATGAGCAGTTCTTC; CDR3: CASSPRRGGANEQFF
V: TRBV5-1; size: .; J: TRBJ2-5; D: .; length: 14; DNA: TGCGCCAGCAGCTCCACAGGGTCCTGGGAGACCCAGTACTTC; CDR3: CASSSTGSWETQYF
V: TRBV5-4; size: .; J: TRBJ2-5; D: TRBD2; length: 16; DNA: TGTGCCAGCAGCCCCGTGGGACGGGGAGGGGAAGAGACCCAGTACTTC; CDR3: CASSPVGRGGEETQYF
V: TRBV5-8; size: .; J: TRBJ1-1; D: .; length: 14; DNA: TGTGCCAGCAGCTGGGGGACCGGGAACACTGAAGCTTTCTTT; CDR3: CASSWGTGNTEAFF
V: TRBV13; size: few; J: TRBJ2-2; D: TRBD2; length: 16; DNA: TGTGCCAGCAGCTCGGGACTAGCGGGGGTTACCGGGGAGCTGTTTTTT; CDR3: CASSSGLAGVTGELFF
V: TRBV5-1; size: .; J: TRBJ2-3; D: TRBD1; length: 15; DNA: TGCGCCAGCAGCTTGGGGGCAGGGGGCGTCGATACGCAGTATTTT; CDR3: CASSLGAGGVDTQYF
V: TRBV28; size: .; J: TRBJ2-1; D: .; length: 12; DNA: TGTGCCAGCAGTTTGGGGGGAATGCAGCAGTTCTTC; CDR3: CASSLGGMQQFF
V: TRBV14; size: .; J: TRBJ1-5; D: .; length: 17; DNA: TGTGCCAGCACGAGGAGCCATTTGCCTTATAGCAATCAGCCCCAGCATTTT; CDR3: CASTRSHLPYSNQPQHF
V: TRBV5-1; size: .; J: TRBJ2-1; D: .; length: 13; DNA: TGCGCCAGCAGCGTCCGGGACAAGAATGAGCAGTTCTTC; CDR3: CASSVRDKNEQFF
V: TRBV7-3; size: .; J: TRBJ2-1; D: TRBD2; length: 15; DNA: TGTGCCAGCAGCCTGACTAGCGGGAGGGCCGATGAGCAGTTCTTC; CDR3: CASSLTSGRADEQFF
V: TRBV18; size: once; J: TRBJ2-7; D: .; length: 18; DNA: TGTGCCAGCTCACCGCCAGGGAACTGGATAGAAAGCTCCTACGAGCAGTACTTC; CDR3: CASSPPGNWIESSYEQYF
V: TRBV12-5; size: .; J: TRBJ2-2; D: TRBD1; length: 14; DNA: TGTGCTAGTCAGGGACAGGGTAACACCGGGGAGCTGTTTTTT; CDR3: CASQGQGNTGELFF
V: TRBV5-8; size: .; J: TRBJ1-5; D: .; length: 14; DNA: TGTGCCAGCAGCACCCGGGGCAGTGGACAGCCCCAGCATTTT; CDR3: CASSTRGSGQPQHF
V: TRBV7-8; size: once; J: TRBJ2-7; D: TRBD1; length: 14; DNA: TGTGCCAGCAGCTTAGTGGGACAGGGGAGAGAGCAGTACTTC; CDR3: CASSLVGQGREQYF
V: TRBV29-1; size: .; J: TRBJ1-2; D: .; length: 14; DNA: TGCAGCGTTGATGGAATTAGTGGGACTGCCCGCCACACCTTC; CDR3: CSVDGISGTARHTF
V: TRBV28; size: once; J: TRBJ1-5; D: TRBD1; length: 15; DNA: TGTGCCAGCAGGACCCCGACAGGGAGCAATCAGCCCCAGCATTTT; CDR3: CASRTPTGSNQPQHF
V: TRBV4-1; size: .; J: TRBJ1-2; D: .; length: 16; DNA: TGCGCCAGCAGCCAACCCGGGACCCAGAGCAACTATGGCTACACCTTC; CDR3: CASSQPGTQSNYGYTF
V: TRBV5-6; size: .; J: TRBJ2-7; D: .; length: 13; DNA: TGTGCCAGCAGCTTGGTTTACTCTTACGAGCAGTACTTC; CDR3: CASSLVYSYEQYF
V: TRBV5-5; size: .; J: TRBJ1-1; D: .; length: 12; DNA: TGTGCCAGCAGCTCTAGCCTGGGGAGGGCTTTCTTT; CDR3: CASSSSLGRAFF
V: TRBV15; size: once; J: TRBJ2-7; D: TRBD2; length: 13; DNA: TGTGCCACCAGCATAAATAGCGGGAGGGAGCAGTACTTC; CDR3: CATSINSGREQYF
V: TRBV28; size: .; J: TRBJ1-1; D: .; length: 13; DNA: TGTGCCACTTTGTCCCCACAAGCAAATGAAGCTTTCTTT; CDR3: CATLSPQANEAFF
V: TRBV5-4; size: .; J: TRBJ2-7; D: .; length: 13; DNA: TGTGCCAGCAGCTTGGTTTACTCTTACGAGCAGTACTTC; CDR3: CASSLVYSYEQYF
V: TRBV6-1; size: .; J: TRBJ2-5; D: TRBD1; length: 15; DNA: TGTGCCAGCAGTGCGGGACAGGGGCGACAAGAGACCCAGTACTTC; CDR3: CASSAGQGRQETQYF